A selection of T cell receptor beta chains follows, all from one sample in a study of Ad26.COV2.S vaccination and SARS-CoV-2 variants. TCRdb keeps only in-frame clones here, not all; method: immunoSEQ multiplex PCR. The table has 400,000 to 450,000 clones, over 80% seen once; the top ten hold over 1.5%. Specimen: peripheral blood, collected in a trial of Ad26.COV2.S vaccine versus placebo. Receptors were obtained from a person between 18 and 59 years old who received the Ad26.COV2.S COVID-19 vaccine or a placebo. Both conserved end residues are part of each CDR3. Clone size, where shown, is once, few, many, or a class for clones that have expanded.

abundance: -
v_gene: TRBV6-5
j_gene: TRBJ1-2
CDR3aa: CASSTGALYGYTF

abundance: -
v_gene: TRBV11-2
j_gene: TRBJ2-5
CDR3aa: CASSWGQETQYF

abundance: -
v_gene: TRBV11-1
j_gene: TRBJ1-5
CDR3aa: CASRQGNQPQHF

abundance: once
v_gene: TRBV29-1
j_gene: TRBJ2-4
CDR3aa: CSVGQNIQYF

abundance: few
v_gene: TRBV10-3
j_gene: TRBJ1-5
CDR3aa: CAISESGSNQPQHF

abundance: once
v_gene: TRBV7-8
j_gene: TRBJ2-2
CDR3aa: CASSLWGINTGELFF

abundance: -
v_gene: TRBV28
j_gene: TRBJ1-1
CDR3aa: CASSWRAEAFF

abundance: -
v_gene: TRBV3-1/TRBV3-2
j_gene: TRBJ1-1
CDR3aa: CASSQEIGGYTEAFF

abundance: once
v_gene: TRBV7-9
j_gene: TRBJ2-7
CDR3aa: CASSPGLSSYEQYF

abundance: -
v_gene: TRBV9
j_gene: TRBJ2-7
CDR3aa: CASSVGLAHTYEQYF

abundance: once
v_gene: TRBV7-7
j_gene: TRBJ2-1
CDR3aa: CASSPVAGLTYNEQFF

abundance: -
v_gene: TRBV4-1
j_gene: TRBJ1-1
CDR3aa: CASSQDPGVDTEAFF

abundance: -
v_gene: TRBV30
j_gene: TRBJ1-3
CDR3aa: CAWGTGLHSGNTIYF

abundance: once
v_gene: TRBV19
j_gene: TRBJ2-6
CDR3aa: CATFGGAGGANVLTF

abundance: -
v_gene: TRBV4-1
j_gene: TRBJ1-5
CDR3aa: CASSQGTNQPQHF

abundance: -
v_gene: TRBV28
j_gene: TRBJ2-2
CDR3aa: CASSFEAPDTGELFF

abundance: -
v_gene: TRBV9
j_gene: TRBJ1-1
CDR3aa: CASSGAAQGARTEAFF

abundance: -
v_gene: TRBV27
j_gene: TRBJ2-7
CDR3aa: CASSLFRGEYEQYF

abundance: -
v_gene: TRBV6-5
j_gene: TRBJ1-5
CDR3aa: CASRRLKSTNQPQHF

abundance: -
v_gene: TRBV5-4
j_gene: TRBJ2-7
CDR3aa: CASSKGDGSYEQYF

abundance: -
v_gene: TRBV21-1
j_gene: TRBJ2-1
CDR3aa: CASSKRPPTRRGHNEQFF

abundance: -
v_gene: TRBV6-2/TRBV6-3
j_gene: TRBJ2-7
CDR3aa: CASSYSRASSGGLTAYEQYF